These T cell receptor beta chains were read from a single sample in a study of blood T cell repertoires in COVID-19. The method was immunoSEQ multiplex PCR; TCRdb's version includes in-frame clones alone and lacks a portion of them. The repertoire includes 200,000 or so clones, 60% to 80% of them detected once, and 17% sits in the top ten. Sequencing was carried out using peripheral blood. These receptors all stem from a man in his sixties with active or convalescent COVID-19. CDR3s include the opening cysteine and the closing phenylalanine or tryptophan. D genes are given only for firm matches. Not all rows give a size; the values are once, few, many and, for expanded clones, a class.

cdr3_aa: CASSPHQATNEKLFF; cdr3_nt: TGTGCCAGCAGCCCACACCAAGCAACTAATGAAAAACTGTTTTTT; j_call: TRBJ1-4; clone_size: NA; d_call: NA; v_call: TRBV7-9
cdr3_aa: CASSSRGEQYF; cdr3_nt: TGTGCCAGCAGCTCACGGGGGGAGCAGTACTTC; j_call: TRBJ2-7; clone_size: NA; d_call: NA; v_call: TRBV7-2
cdr3_aa: CASSQGTGLLTNEKLFF; cdr3_nt: TGTGCCAGCAGCCAAGGGACAGGGCTGTTAACTAATGAAAAACTGTTTTTT; j_call: TRBJ1-4; clone_size: NA; d_call: TRBD1; v_call: TRBV3-1/TRBV3-2
cdr3_aa: CAISATGTEIYNEQFF; cdr3_nt: TGTGCCATCAGTGCAACCGGGACAGAGATCTACAATGAGCAGTTCTTC; j_call: TRBJ2-1; clone_size: NA; d_call: TRBD1; v_call: TRBV10-3
cdr3_aa: CASSSDRSNQPQHF; cdr3_nt: TGTGCCAGCAGCTCCGACAGATCCAATCAGCCCCAGCATTTT; j_call: TRBJ1-5; clone_size: NA; d_call: NA; v_call: TRBV7-9
cdr3_aa: CASSESSGSYNEQFF; cdr3_nt: TGTGCCAGCAGCGAATCCAGCGGTTCCTACAATGAGCAGTTCTTC; j_call: TRBJ2-1; clone_size: NA; d_call: NA; v_call: TRBV13
cdr3_aa: CASSFIGLAALGTDTQYF; cdr3_nt: TGTGCCAGCAGTTTTATAGGACTAGCGGCCCTCGGGACAGATACGCAGTATTTT; j_call: TRBJ2-3; clone_size: NA; d_call: TRBD2; v_call: TRBV28
cdr3_aa: CASSLAVADQETQYF; cdr3_nt: TGTGCCAGCAGCTTAGCTGTAGCGGACCAAGAGACCCAGTACTTC; j_call: TRBJ2-5; clone_size: NA; d_call: NA; v_call: TRBV11-1
cdr3_aa: CASSEGAGPEQYF; cdr3_nt: TGTGCCAGCAGTGAAGGGGCAGGGCCGGAGCAGTACTTC; j_call: TRBJ2-7; clone_size: NA; d_call: NA; v_call: TRBV2
cdr3_aa: CAYLPARTSGINEQFF; cdr3_nt: TGTGCCTACCTACCCGCCAGGACTAGCGGGATCAATGAGCAGTTCTTC; j_call: TRBJ2-1; clone_size: NA; d_call: TRBD2; v_call: TRBV30
cdr3_aa: CASSLWPDTQYF; cdr3_nt: TGTGCCAGCAGTCTCTGGCCAGATACGCAGTATTTT; j_call: TRBJ2-3; clone_size: few; d_call: NA; v_call: TRBV12-3/TRBV12-4
cdr3_aa: CAGTGSSGNTIYF; cdr3_nt: TGTGCCGGTACAGGGAGCTCTGGAAACACCATATATTTT; j_call: TRBJ1-3; clone_size: NA; d_call: NA; v_call: TRBV30
cdr3_aa: CASGGRQGTEAFF; cdr3_nt: TGTGCCAGCGGGGGAAGACAGGGAACTGAAGCTTTCTTT; j_call: TRBJ1-1; clone_size: NA; d_call: TRBD1; v_call: TRBV6-5
cdr3_aa: CASSQGQTRSSGYTF; cdr3_nt: TGCGCCAGCAGCCAAGGACAGACAAGGAGTTCTGGCTACACCTTC; j_call: TRBJ1-2; clone_size: NA; d_call: NA; v_call: TRBV4-3
cdr3_aa: CASSLPGTGARNTIYF; cdr3_nt: TGTGCCAGCAGCCTACCCGGGACAGGGGCAAGAAACACCATATATTTT; j_call: TRBJ1-3; clone_size: NA; d_call: NA; v_call: TRBV21-1
cdr3_aa: CASSTGLAGVEQYF; cdr3_nt: TGTGCCAGCAGCACCGGACTAGCGGGAGTCGAGCAGTACTTC; j_call: TRBJ2-7; clone_size: few; d_call: NA; v_call: TRBV21-1
cdr3_aa: CASSRRTSGSHKDTQYF; cdr3_nt: TGCGCCAGCAGCCGTCGGACTAGCGGGAGTCATAAAGATACGCAGTATTTT; j_call: TRBJ2-3; clone_size: NA; d_call: TRBD2; v_call: TRBV5-1
cdr3_aa: CASRYSPLAGLSYNEQFF; cdr3_nt: TGTGCCAGCAGATATTCCCCCCTAGCGGGCTTGTCCTACAATGAGCAGTTCTTC; j_call: TRBJ2-1; clone_size: NA; d_call: TRBD2; v_call: TRBV7-2
cdr3_aa: CASSESAGARGSYNEQFF; cdr3_nt: TGTGCCAGCAGTGAATCCGCTGGGGCTAGGGGCTCCTACAATGAGCAGTTCTTC; j_call: TRBJ2-1; clone_size: few; d_call: NA; v_call: TRBV2
cdr3_aa: CASSQEQVYSYEQYF; cdr3_nt: TGTGCCAGCAGTCAGGAACAAGTTTACAGCTACGAGCAGTACTTC; j_call: TRBJ2-7; clone_size: few; d_call: NA; v_call: TRBV6-5
cdr3_aa: CASSPRRGTDTQYF; cdr3_nt: TGTGCCAGCAGCCCGAGGAGGGGCACAGATACGCAGTATTTT; j_call: TRBJ2-3; clone_size: NA; d_call: NA; v_call: TRBV7-3
cdr3_aa: CASSLPGRSGGANVLTF; cdr3_nt: TGTGCCAGCAGCTTGCCAGGGAGGAGTGGAGGGGCCAACGTCCTGACTTTC; j_call: TRBJ2-6; clone_size: NA; d_call: NA; v_call: TRBV5-4
cdr3_aa: CASSPSDRALPLALHF; cdr3_nt: TGTGCCAGCAGCCCTTCGGACAGGGCCCTTCCTTTGGCCCTCCACTTT; j_call: TRBJ1-6; clone_size: many; d_call: TRBD1; v_call: TRBV5-5
cdr3_aa: CASSLAGKNEQFF; cdr3_nt: TGCGCCAGCAGCTTGGCCGGGAAGAATGAGCAGTTCTTC; j_call: TRBJ2-1; clone_size: NA; d_call: NA; v_call: TRBV5-1
cdr3_aa: CASSFSGGPQHF; cdr3_nt: TGTGCCAGCAGCTTCTCCGGGGGGCCCCAGCATTTT; j_call: TRBJ1-5; clone_size: NA; d_call: NA; v_call: TRBV5-6
cdr3_aa: CASSDPPTGGKLFF; cdr3_nt: TGTGCCAGCAGTGACCCACCTACGGGGGGGAAGCTGTTTTTT; j_call: TRBJ2-2; clone_size: NA; d_call: TRBD2; v_call: TRBV6-4
cdr3_aa: CASSLGGQFGNTQYF; cdr3_nt: TGTGCCAGCAGCTTGGGGGGGCAGTTCGGTAATACGCAGTATTTT; j_call: TRBJ2-3; clone_size: NA; d_call: NA; v_call: TRBV7-7